This TCR beta chain was recorded in a study of vaccination and CD4 T cells after COVID-19. Cultured CD4+ T-cell DNA underwent Oncomine TCR Beta short-read sequencing. TCRdb recomputed calls from the PCR reads with MiXCR, one row per CDR3 protein. This sample has around 20,000 distinct CDR3 sequences, with 31% found just once. The germline gives CDR1 MNHNS, CDR2 SASEGT. The CDR3 consists of 15 residues. Trimming removed 3 bases from V and 4 bases from J, with 13 bases in between. The treatment here: approximately 9-day PBMC culture with coronavirus spike peptide pools or control peptides (ViraFEST assay). Points on this clonotype: Its antigen is currently unknown.

This TCR derives from a human donor with COVID-19. V gene TRBV6-1 combines with J gene TRBJ2-4, with no clear D. The sequencing input was cultured CD4+ T cells from blood. CDR3 residues: CASSEGGLGKNIQYF. As DNA, the CDR3 is TGTGCCAGCAGTGAGGGTGGGCTCGGAAAAAACATTCAGTACTTC.